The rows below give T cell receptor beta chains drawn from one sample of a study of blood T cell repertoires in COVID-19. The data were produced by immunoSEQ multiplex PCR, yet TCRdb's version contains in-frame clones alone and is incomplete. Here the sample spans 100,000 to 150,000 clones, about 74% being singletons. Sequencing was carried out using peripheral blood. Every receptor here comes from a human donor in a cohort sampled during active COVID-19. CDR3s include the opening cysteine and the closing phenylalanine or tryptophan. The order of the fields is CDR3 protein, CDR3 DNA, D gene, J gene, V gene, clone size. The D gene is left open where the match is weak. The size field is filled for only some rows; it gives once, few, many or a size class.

cdr3_aa: CASSFGGADTEAFF
cdr3_nt: TGTGCCAGCAGCTTTGGGGGGGCGGACACTGAAGCTTTCTTT
d_call: .
j_call: TRBJ1-1
v_call: TRBV5-4
clone_size: few

cdr3_aa: CASSFRQGYTEAFF
cdr3_nt: TGTGCCAGCAGCTTTCGACAGGGATACACTGAAGCTTTCTTT
d_call: TRBD1
j_call: TRBJ1-1
v_call: TRBV5-6
clone_size: few

cdr3_aa: CASPGQKMNTEAFF
cdr3_nt: TGTGCCAGCCCGGGACAGAAAATGAACACTGAAGCTTTCTTT
d_call: TRBD1
j_call: TRBJ1-1
v_call: TRBV6-4
clone_size: .

cdr3_aa: CASSYSGDTYYGYTF
cdr3_nt: TGTGCCAGCAGTTACTCCGGGGACACTTACTATGGCTACACCTTC
d_call: .
j_call: TRBJ1-2
v_call: TRBV6-5
clone_size: .

cdr3_aa: CASSMELAGPYEQYF
cdr3_nt: TGTGCCAGTAGTATGGAACTAGCGGGACCCTACGAGCAGTACTTC
d_call: TRBD2
j_call: TRBJ2-7
v_call: TRBV19
clone_size: .

cdr3_aa: CASSISSGGGRDAEAFF
cdr3_nt: TGTGCCAGTAGTATATCCTCCGGTGGAGGGAGGGACGCTGAAGCTTTCTTT
d_call: .
j_call: TRBJ1-1
v_call: TRBV19
clone_size: .

cdr3_aa: CASSLGTGLYGYTF
cdr3_nt: TGTGCCAGCAGTCTAGGGACAGGGCTCTATGGCTACACCTTC
d_call: TRBD1
j_call: TRBJ1-2
v_call: TRBV28
clone_size: few

cdr3_aa: CASSIGTDYGYTF
cdr3_nt: TGTGCCAGTAGTATCGGGACAGACTATGGCTACACCTTC
d_call: TRBD1
j_call: TRBJ1-2
v_call: TRBV19
clone_size: .

cdr3_aa: CASSSTGTYSYEQYF
cdr3_nt: TGTGCCAGCAGTTCCACCGGGACATACTCCTACGAGCAGTACTTC
d_call: .
j_call: TRBJ2-7
v_call: TRBV27
clone_size: few

cdr3_aa: CASSLDLAGWADTQYF
cdr3_nt: TGTGCCAGCAGCTTAGATCTGGCAGGGTGGGCAGATACGCAGTATTTT
d_call: .
j_call: TRBJ2-3
v_call: TRBV11-2
clone_size: once

cdr3_aa: CAWVDILSSYEQYF
cdr3_nt: TGTGCCTGGGTAGACATCTTAAGCTCCTACGAGCAGTACTTC
d_call: .
j_call: TRBJ2-7
v_call: TRBV30
clone_size: .

cdr3_aa: CASSQVDRASSYEQYF
cdr3_nt: TGTGCCAGCAGCCAAGTCGACAGGGCCAGCTCCTACGAGCAGTACTTC
d_call: TRBD1
j_call: TRBJ2-7
v_call: TRBV3-1/TRBV3-2
clone_size: .

cdr3_aa: CASSQRRGDEAFF
cdr3_nt: TGTGCCAGCAGCCAACGCAGGGGGGATGAAGCTTTCTTT
d_call: TRBD1
j_call: TRBJ1-1
v_call: TRBV4-2
clone_size: .

cdr3_aa: CASSVGQGAGEQYF
cdr3_nt: TGTGCCAGCAGCGTTGGACAGGGGGCGGGTGAGCAGTACTTC
d_call: TRBD1
j_call: TRBJ2-7
v_call: TRBV2
clone_size: .